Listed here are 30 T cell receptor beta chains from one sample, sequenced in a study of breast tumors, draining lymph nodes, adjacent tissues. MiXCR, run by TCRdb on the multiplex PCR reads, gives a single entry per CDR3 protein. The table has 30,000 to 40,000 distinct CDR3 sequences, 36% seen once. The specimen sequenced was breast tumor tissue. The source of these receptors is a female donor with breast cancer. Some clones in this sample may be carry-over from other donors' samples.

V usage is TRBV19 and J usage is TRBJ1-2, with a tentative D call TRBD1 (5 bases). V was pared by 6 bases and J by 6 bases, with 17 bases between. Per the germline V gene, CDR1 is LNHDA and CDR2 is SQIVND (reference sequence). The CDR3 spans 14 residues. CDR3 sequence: CASSRLGASDGYTF. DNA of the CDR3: TGTGCCAGTAGCCGCTTAGGGGCGTCGGATGGCTACACCTTC.

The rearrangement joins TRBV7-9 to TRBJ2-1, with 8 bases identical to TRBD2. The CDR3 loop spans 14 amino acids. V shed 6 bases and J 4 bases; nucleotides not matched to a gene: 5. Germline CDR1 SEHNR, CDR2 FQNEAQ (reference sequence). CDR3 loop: CASSFPSGYNEQFF. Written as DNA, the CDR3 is TGTGCCAGCAGTTTCCCTAGCGGGTACAATGAGCAGTTCTTC.

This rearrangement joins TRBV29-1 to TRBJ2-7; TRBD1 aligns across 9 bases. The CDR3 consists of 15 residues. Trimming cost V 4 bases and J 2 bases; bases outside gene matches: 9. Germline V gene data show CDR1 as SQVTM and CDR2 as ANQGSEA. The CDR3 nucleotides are TGCAGCGTTGGGGGACAGGGCCCCGACCCCTACGAGCAGTACTTC. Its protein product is CSVGGQGPDPYEQYF.

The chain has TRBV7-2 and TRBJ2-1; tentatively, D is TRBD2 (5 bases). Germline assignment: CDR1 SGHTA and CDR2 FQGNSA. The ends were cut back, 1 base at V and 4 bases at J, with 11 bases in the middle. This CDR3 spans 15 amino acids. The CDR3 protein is CASSLGAAVYNEQFF. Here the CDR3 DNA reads TGTGCCAGCAGCTTAGGAGCGGCCGTTTACAATGAGCAGTTCTTC.

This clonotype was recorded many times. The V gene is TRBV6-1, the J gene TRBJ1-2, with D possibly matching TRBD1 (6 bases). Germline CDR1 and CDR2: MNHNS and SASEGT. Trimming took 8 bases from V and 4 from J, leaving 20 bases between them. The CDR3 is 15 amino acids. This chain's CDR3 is CASPADSVVPYGYTF. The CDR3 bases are TGTGCCAGCCCTGCGGACAGTGTAGTTCCCTATGGCTACACCTTC.

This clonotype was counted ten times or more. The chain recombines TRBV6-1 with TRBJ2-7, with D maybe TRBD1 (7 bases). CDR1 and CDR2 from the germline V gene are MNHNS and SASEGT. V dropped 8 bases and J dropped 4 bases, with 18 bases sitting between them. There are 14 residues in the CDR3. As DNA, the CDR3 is TGTGCCAGCCGGGCGAGCAGGGGGGCATACGAGCAGTACTTC. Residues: CASRASRGAYEQYF.

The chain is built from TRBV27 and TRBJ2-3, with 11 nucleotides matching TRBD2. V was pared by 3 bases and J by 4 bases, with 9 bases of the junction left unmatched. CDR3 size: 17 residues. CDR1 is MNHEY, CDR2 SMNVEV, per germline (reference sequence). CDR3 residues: CASSFDGLAGNADTQYF. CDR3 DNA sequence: TGTGCCAGCAGTTTCGACGGACTAGCGGGTAACGCAGATACGCAGTATTTT.

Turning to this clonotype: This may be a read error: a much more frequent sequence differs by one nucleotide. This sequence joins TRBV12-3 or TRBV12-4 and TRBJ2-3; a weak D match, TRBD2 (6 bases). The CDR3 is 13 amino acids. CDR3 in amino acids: CAGSLAEEDTQYF. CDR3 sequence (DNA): TGTGCCGGCAGTTTAGCGGAGGAAGATACGCAGTATTTT.

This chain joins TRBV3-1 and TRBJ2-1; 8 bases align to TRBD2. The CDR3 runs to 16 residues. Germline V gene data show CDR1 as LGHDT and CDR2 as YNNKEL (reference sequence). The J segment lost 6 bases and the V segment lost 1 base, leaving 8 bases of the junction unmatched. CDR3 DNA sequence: TGTGCCAGCAGCCAAGTAAGCGGGAGAGACTCCAATGAGCAGTTCTTC. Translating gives CASSQVSGRDSNEQFF.

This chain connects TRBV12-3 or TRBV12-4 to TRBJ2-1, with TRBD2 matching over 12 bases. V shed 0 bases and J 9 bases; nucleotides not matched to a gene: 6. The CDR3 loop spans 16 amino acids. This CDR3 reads CASSLAASGRVSEQFF. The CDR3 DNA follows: TGTGCCAGCAGTTTAGCGGCTAGCGGGAGGGTTAGTGAGCAGTTCTTC.

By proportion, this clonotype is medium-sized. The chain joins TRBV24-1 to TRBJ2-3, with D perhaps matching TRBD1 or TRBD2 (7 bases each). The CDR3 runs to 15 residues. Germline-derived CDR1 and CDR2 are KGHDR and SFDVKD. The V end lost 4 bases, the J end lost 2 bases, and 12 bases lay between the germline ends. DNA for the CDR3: TGTGCCACCAGTGAGGGAGGGGGCCCCACAGATACGCAGTATTTT. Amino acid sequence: CATSEGGGPTDTQYF.

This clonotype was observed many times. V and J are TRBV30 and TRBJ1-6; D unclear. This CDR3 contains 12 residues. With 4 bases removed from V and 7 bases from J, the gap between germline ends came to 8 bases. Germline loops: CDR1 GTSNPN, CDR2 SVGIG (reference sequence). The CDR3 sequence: CAWTQTNSPLHF. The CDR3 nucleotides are TGTGCCTGGACCCAGACCAATTCACCCCTCCACTTT.

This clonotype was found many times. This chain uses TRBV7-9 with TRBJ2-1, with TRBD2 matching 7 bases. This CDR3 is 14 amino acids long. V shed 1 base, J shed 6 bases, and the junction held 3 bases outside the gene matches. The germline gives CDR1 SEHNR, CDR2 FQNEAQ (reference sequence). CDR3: CASSLGGGSNEQFF. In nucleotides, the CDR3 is TGTGCCAGCAGCTTAGGAGGCGGGAGCAATGAGCAGTTCTTC.

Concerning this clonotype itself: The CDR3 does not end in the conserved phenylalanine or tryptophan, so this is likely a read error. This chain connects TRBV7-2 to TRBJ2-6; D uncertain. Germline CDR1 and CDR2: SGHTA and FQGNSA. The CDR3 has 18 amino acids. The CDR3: CASSFGSGIHSGANVLTV. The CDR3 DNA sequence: TGCGCCAGCAGCTTCGGGTCGGGCATACATTCTGGGGCCAACGTCCTGACTGTC.

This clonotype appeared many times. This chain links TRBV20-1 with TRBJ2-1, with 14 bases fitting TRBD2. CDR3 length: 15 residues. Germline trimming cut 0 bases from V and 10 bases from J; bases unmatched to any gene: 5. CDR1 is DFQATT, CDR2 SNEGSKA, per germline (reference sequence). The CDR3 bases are TGCAGTGCTAGAGAGGAGGGACTAGCGGGAGACGAGCAGTTCTTC. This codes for CSAREEGLAGDEQFF.

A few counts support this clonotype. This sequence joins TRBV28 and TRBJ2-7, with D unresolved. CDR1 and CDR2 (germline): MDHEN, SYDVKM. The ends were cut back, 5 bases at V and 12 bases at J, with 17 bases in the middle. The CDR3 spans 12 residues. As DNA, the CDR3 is TGTGCCAGCAGTATGACACCACGGCAGTTGTACTTC. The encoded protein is CASSMTPRQLYF.

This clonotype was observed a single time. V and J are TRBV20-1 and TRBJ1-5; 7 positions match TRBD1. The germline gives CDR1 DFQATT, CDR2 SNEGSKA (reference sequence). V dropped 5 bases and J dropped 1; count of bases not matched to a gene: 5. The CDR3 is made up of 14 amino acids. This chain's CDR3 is CSARATGSNQPQHF. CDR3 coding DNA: TGCAGTGCTCGGGCGACAGGGAGCAATCAGCCCCAGCATTTT.

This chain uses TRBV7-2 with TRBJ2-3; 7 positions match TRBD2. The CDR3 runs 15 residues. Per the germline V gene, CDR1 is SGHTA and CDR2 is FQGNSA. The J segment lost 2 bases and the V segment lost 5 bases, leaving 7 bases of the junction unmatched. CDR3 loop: CASSPRRGITDTQYF. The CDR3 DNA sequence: TGTGCCAGCAGCCCCCGGCGGGGGATCACAGATACGCAGTATTTT.

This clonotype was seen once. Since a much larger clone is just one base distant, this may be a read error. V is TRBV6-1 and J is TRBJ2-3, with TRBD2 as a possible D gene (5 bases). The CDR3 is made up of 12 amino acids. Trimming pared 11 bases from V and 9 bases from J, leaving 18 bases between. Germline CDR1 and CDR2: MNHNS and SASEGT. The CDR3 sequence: CAGAQWGETQYF. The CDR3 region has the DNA TGTGCCGGAGCTCAATGGGGAGAGACGCAGTATTTT.

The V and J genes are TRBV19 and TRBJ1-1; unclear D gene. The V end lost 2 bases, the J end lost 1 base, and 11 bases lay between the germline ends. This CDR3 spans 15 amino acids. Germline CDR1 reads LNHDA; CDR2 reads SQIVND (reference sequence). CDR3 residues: CASSIHRISNTEAFF. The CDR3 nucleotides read TGTGCCAGTAGTATACATCGAATCTCGAACACTGAAGCTTTCTTT.

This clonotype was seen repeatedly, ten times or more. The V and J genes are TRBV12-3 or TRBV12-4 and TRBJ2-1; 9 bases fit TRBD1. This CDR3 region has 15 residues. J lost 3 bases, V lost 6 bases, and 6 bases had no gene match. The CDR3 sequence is CASSRRQGVYNEQFF. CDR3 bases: TGTGCCAGCAGCCGCCGACAGGGGGTCTACAATGAGCAGTTCTTC.

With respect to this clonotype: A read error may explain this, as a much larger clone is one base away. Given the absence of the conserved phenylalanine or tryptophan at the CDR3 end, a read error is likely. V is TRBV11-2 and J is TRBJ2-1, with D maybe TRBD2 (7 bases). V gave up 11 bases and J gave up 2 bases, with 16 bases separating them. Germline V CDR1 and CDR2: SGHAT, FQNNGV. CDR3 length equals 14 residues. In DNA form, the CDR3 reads TGTGCCTCAGGAGGGAGGGGGGCCTACAATGAGCAGTTCCTC. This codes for CASGGRGAYNEQFL.

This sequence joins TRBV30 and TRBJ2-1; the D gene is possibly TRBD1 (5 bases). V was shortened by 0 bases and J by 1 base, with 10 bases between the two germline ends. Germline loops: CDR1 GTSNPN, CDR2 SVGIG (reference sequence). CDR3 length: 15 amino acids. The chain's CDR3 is CAWSVQVGSYNEQFF. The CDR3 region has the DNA TGTGCCTGGAGTGTACAGGTGGGGTCCTACAATGAGCAGTTCTTC.

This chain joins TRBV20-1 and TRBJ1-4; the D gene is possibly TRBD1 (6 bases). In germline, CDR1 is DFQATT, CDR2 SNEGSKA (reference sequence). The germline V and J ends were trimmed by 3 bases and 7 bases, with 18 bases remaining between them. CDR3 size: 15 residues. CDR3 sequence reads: CSASRSTGLVEKLFF. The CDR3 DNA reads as TGCAGTGCTAGCAGGTCTACAGGGCTAGTTGAAAAACTGTTTTTT.

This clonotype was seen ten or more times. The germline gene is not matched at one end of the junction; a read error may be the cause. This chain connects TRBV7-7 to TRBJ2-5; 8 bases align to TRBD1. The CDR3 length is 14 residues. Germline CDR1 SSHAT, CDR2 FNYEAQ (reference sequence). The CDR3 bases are TGTGCTAGCAGCACAAGACAGGGGACGGAGACCCAGTACTTC. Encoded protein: CASSTRQGTETQYF. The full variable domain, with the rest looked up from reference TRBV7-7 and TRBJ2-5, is GAGVSQSPRYKVTKRGQDVTLRCDPISSHATLYWYQQALGQGPEFLTYFNYEAQPDKSGLPSDRFSAERPEGSISTLTIQRTEQRDSAMYRCASSTRQGTETQYFGPGTRLLVL.

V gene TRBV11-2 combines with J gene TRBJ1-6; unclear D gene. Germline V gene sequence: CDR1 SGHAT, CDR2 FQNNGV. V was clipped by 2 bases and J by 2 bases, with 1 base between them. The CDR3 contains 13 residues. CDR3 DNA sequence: TGTGCCAGCAGCTTAACCTATAATTCACCCCTCCACTTT. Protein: CASSLTYNSPLHF.

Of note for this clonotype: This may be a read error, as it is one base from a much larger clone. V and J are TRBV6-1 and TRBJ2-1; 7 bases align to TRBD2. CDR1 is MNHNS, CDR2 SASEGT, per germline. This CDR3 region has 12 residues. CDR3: CATTSSYDEQFF. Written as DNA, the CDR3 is TGTGCCACGACTAGCTCCTACGATGAGCAGTTCTTC.

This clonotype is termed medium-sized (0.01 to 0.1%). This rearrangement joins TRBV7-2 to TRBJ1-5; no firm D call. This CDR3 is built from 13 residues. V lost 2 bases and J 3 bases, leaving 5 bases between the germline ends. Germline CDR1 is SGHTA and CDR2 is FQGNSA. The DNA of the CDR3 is TGTGCCAGCAGCTTACAGTCCAATCAGCCCCAGCATTTT. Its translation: CASSLQSNQPQHF.

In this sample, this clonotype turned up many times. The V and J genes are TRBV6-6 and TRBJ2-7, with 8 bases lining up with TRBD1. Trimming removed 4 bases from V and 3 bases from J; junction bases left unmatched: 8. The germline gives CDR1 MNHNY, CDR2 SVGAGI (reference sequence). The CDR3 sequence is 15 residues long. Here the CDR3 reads CASSFTGGDRYEQYF. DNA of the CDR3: TGTGCCAGCAGTTTTACAGGGGGAGATCGCTACGAGCAGTACTTC.

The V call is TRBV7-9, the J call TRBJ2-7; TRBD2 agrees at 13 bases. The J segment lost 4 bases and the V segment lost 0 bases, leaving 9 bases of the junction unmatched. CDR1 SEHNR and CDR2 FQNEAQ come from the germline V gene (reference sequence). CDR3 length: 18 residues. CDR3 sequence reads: CASSLALRTSGRDYEQYF. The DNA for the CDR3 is TGTGCCAGCAGCTTAGCGCTCAGGACTAGCGGGAGAGATTACGAGCAGTACTTC.